This passage covers 29 T cell receptor beta chains from one sample sequenced in a study of vaccination and CD4 T cells after COVID-19. The antigens of these receptors remain unknown. Scientists ran DNA taken from cultured CD4+ T cells through the Oncomine TCR Beta short-read assay for sequencing. TCRdb analysed the PCR reads with MiXCR anew, one entry per CDR3 protein. The sample carries about 23,000 distinct CDR3 sequences, 44% recorded once. The sample's treatment: roughly ten-day PBMC culture with coronavirus spike peptide pools or control peptides (ViraFEST assay). Sample: CD4+ T cells from blood, cultured in vitro, taken before SARS-CoV-2 vaccination. Source of these receptors: a human donor who received a COVID-19 vaccine.

The chain has TRBV10-2 and TRBJ1-2; D gene unclear. CDR1 is WSHSY, CDR2 SAAADI, per germline. V gave up 2 bases and J gave up 2 bases, with 3 bases separating them. The CDR3 spans 12 residues. The CDR3 here is CASSEGNYGYTF. In DNA form, the CDR3 reads TGCGCCAGCAGTGAGGGGAACTATGGCTACACCTTC.

This chain connects TRBV15 to TRBJ1-5; TRBD1 is a possible D gene (5 bases). Germline loops: CDR1 LNHNV, CDR2 YYDKDF (reference sequence). The CDR3 has 16 residues. V lost 1 base and J lost 6, with 16 bases in between. The DNA of the CDR3 is TGTGCCACCAGCAGAGTGTCCCTCCTCGGGGGTCAGCCCCAGCATTTT. Protein product: CATSRVSLLGGQPQHF.

The chain joins TRBV7-2 to TRBJ1-1; 8 bases are shared with TRBD1. The germline gives CDR1 SGHTA, CDR2 FQGNSA. The CDR3 length is 16 residues. V trimming: 2 bases; J trimming: 4 bases; junction bases outside the gene matches: 9. The CDR3 DNA follows: TGTGCCAGCAGCTTATTCTCCGACAGGGGAGGCACTGAAGCTTTCTTT. Protein product: CASSLFSDRGGTEAFF.

The rearrangement joins TRBV20-1 to TRBJ1-4, with 7 bases fitting TRBD1. Per the germline V gene, CDR1 is DFQATT and CDR2 is SNEGSKA (reference sequence). Trimming took 0 bases from V and 3 from J; bases not matched to a gene: 10. The CDR3 consists of 17 residues. The CDR3 nucleotides read TGCAGTGCTAGAGACGACATGCCAGGGGGTTCTAATGAAAAACTGTTTTTT. Residues: CSARDDMPGGSNEKLFF.

The gene calls are TRBV5-1 and TRBJ2-3; TRBD2 matches at 7 bases. Germline CDR1 is SGHRS and CDR2 is YFSETQ. The trim removed 4 bases at V and 1 base at J, leaving 3 bases unmatched. The CDR3 is made up of 14 amino acids. CDR3 DNA sequence: TGCGCCAGCAGCATAAGCGGGGGCACAGATACGCAGTATTTT. Translated, it gives CASSISGGTDTQYF.

The chain joins TRBV30 to TRBJ2-3, with 7 bases identical to TRBD2. The CDR3 has 15 residues. Per germline, CDR1 GTSNPN and CDR2 SVGIG (reference sequence). The V gene end was trimmed by 3 bases and the J gene end by 2 bases; junction bases not matched to a gene: 8. The DNA of the CDR3 is TGTGCCTGGAGCCCAGCGGGGAGACTCACAGATACGCAGTATTTT. Protein sequence: CAWSPAGRLTDTQYF.

CDR3 nucleotides: TGTGCCAGCACCCCGAGACAGGGAGTTGGCGGCTACACCTTC. It specifies CASTPRQGVGGYTF. The chain couples TRBV12-3 or TRBV12-4 to TRBJ1-2, with TRBD1 matching 7 bases. V gave up 7 bases and J gave up 8 bases; unmatched junction bases: 13. This CDR3 comprises 14 residues.

This chain joins TRBV30 and TRBJ1-2, with unresolved D. V shed 5 bases and J shed 0 bases, with 13 bases lying between them. Germline CDR1 and CDR2: GTSNPN and SVGIG (reference sequence). The CDR3 length is 14 residues. The CDR3 is CAWGSQAANYGYTF. CDR3 DNA: TGTGCCTGGGGTTCCCAGGCCGCTAACTATGGCTACACCTTC. Full variable domain (remainder filled in from reference TRBV30 and TRBJ1-2): SQTIHQWPATLVQPVGSPLSLECTVEGTSNPNLYWYRQAAGRGLQLLFYSVGIGQISSEVPQNLSASRPQDRQFILSSKKLLLSDSGFYLCAWGSQAANYGYTFGSGTRLTVV.

This clonotype was counted once. This chain links TRBV5-1 with TRBJ2-5; D not certain. The CDR3 is 14 residues long. Germline loops: CDR1 SGHRS, CDR2 YFSETQ. Trimming stripped 0 bases from V and 3 bases from J, with 9 bases between. DNA of the CDR3: TGCGCCAGCAGCTTGGCCGCTGCCAAAGAGACCCAGTACTTC. The encoded protein is CASSLAAAKETQYF.

For the CDR3, the DNA is TGTGCCAGCAGCTTACTGGACAGGCCTTATGGCTACACCTTC. Translated: CASSLLDRPYGYTF. J is TRBJ1-2 and V is TRBV7-9, with 7 bases identical to TRBD1. The CDR3 extends over 14 amino acids. The V gene's germline CDR1 is SEHNR and CDR2 FQNEAQ (reference sequence). V was clipped by 2 bases and J by 5 bases; unmatched bases: 5.

V usage is TRBV20-1 and J usage is TRBJ2-1; possible D gene TRBD1, 5 bases. Deletions cut 3 bases from V and 0 bases from J, with 9 bases between. Germline assignment: CDR1 DFQATT and CDR2 SNEGSKA (reference sequence). CDR3 length: 14 amino acids. CDR3 residues: CSARDMSSYNEQFF. The CDR3 bases are TGCAGTGCTAGGGACATGAGCTCCTACAATGAGCAGTTCTTC.

CDR3 DNA: TGCGCCAGCTCTCTCCCCGGGACAGGGGACCTCCACTTT. This translates into CASSLPGTGDLHF. The chain joins TRBV5-1 to TRBJ1-6; 10 bases match TRBD1. Per the germline V gene, CDR1 is SGHRS and CDR2 is YFSETQ. This CDR3 comprises 13 residues. After removal of 7 bases from V and 15 bases from J, the junction contained 10 bases not matched to a gene.

This chain links TRBV18 with TRBJ2-3, with 9 bases matching TRBD1. The CDR3 length is 15 residues. Trimming took 2 bases from V and 0 from J; bases not matched to a gene: 0. Germline CDR1 is KGHSH and CDR2 is LQKENI. The DNA of the CDR3 is TGTGCCAGCTCACCAGGGACAGGGAGCACAGATACGCAGTATTTT. Amino acids: CASSPGTGSTDTQYF.

The chain recombines TRBV21-1 with TRBJ2-5. TRBV21-1 is a recognized pseudogene. There are 15 residues in the CDR3. CDR3: CASSKIYRKQETQYF. The CDR3 DNA reads TGTGCCAGCAGCAAAATTTACAGAAAACAAGAGACCCAGTACTTC.

This clonotype was detected only a few times. The genes are TRBV7-9 and TRBJ2-5; tentative D call: TRBD1 (6 bases). The CDR3 runs 16 residues. Trimming removed 2 bases from V and 4 bases from J, with 17 bases in between. The V gene's germline CDR1 is SEHNR and CDR2 FQNEAQ (reference sequence). CDR3 DNA: TGTGCCAGCAGCTTATTTCTCGGACAGCCTTTAGAGACCCAGTACTTC. Translated: CASSLFLGQPLETQYF.

V is TRBV6-1 and J is TRBJ1-5; D remains ambiguous. The V end was cut by 3 bases, the J end by 0 bases, with 3 bases between. The germline V gene encodes CDR1 MNHNS and CDR2 SASEGT. The CDR3 spans 13 residues. CDR3 sequence: CASSDSSNQPQHF. CDR3 in DNA: TGTGCCAGCAGTGATAGTAGCAATCAGCCCCAGCATTTT.

This sequence joins TRBV6-1 and TRBJ1-1, with 7 bases fitting TRBD1. The CDR3 loop spans 14 amino acids. Germline V lookup: CDR1 MNHNS, CDR2 SASEGT. V was pared by 6 bases and J by 1 base, with 5 bases of the junction left unmatched. The DNA for the CDR3 is TGTGCCAGCAGAACAGGGGTGGGGAACACTGAAGCTTTCTTT. This encodes CASRTGVGNTEAFF.

The J gene is TRBJ1-2, the V gene TRBV2, with a tentative D call TRBD1 (6 bases). The CDR3 is 15 amino acids. Looked up from germline, CDR1 is SNHLY and CDR2 is FYNNEI. V lost 6 bases and J lost 5, with 19 bases in between. The CDR3, as DNA: TGTGCCAGCAGGAAACTAGGACAGAAGGATTATGGCTACACCTTC. It translates to CASRKLGQKDYGYTF. The full variable domain, in which reference TRBV2 and TRBJ1-2 provide the parts outside the CDR3, is EPEVTQTPSHQVTQMGQEVILRCVPISNHLYFYWYRQILGQKVEFLVSFYNNEISEKSEIFDDQFSVERPDGSNFTLKIRSTKLEDSAMYFCASRKLGQKDYGYTFGSGTRLTVV.

The rearrangement uses TRBV27 and TRBJ2-7; no clear D gene. The V and J ends lost 5 bases and 2 bases respectively, with 19 bases between them. Per the germline V gene, CDR1 is MNHEY and CDR2 is SMNVEV (reference sequence). The CDR3 is 16 residues long. The CDR3, as DNA: TGTGCCAGCAGTCCAACCAGACGAGCCCAAACCTACGAGCAGTACTTC. Translation: CASSPTRRAQTYEQYF.

The chain couples TRBV20-1 to TRBJ1-1, with D possibly being TRBD1 (5 bases). The germline V and J ends were trimmed by 4 bases and 1 base, with 10 bases remaining between them. Germline CDR1 is DFQATT and CDR2 is SNEGSKA (reference sequence). This CDR3 spans 13 amino acids. CDR3 DNA: TGCAGTGCTACGGAAGACAGGAACACTGAAGCTTTCTTT. It is translated as CSATEDRNTEAFF.

This clonotype appeared a few times. The chain recombines TRBV6-5 with TRBJ1-6, with a possible D match to TRBD1 (5 bases). The CDR3 sequence is 19 residues long. The V end was cut by 0 bases, the J end by 0 bases, with 15 bases between. Germline assignment: CDR1 MNHEY and CDR2 SVGAGI. The CDR3 spells CASSYSIHRQSSYNSPLHF. CDR3 nucleotide sequence: TGTGCCAGCAGTTACTCCATTCACAGGCAGAGCTCCTATAATTCACCCCTCCACTTT.

In this sample, this clonotype turned up a few times. The chain uses TRBV6-2 or TRBV6-3 and TRBJ2-5, with TRBD2 matching 9 bases. Germline V CDR1 and CDR2: MNHEY, SVGEGT. This CDR3 is built from 14 residues. After removal of 5 bases from V and 5 bases from J, the junction contained 6 bases not matched to a gene. The CDR3 reads CASSSGTSRETQYF. CDR3 coding DNA: TGTGCCAGCAGTAGCGGGACTAGCCGGGAGACCCAGTACTTC.

CDR3 loop: CASSLGAVTGFSYEQYF. CDR3 DNA sequence: TGTGCCAGCAGCTTAGGTGCTGTGACGGGATTCTCCTACGAGCAGTACTTC. The chain combines TRBV11-3 with TRBJ2-7; D is perhaps TRBD2 (5 bases). This CDR3 has 17 amino acids. The germline gives CDR1 SGHNT, CDR2 YENEEA. V was shortened by 1 base and J by 0 bases, with 16 bases between the two germline ends.

This clonotype was counted a few times. The chain links TRBV19 to TRBJ2-5; D uncertain. Germline-derived CDR1 and CDR2 are LNHDA and SQIVND (reference sequence). This CDR3 has 13 amino acids. V was cut by 5 bases and J by 1 base, with 8 bases left in between. Here the CDR3 reads CASSVAGQETQYF. CDR3 sequence (DNA): TGTGCCAGTAGTGTGGCAGGCCAAGAGACCCAGTACTTC.

Here the CDR3 DNA reads TGTGCCAGCAGCCCCCACTTGTACAATGAGCAGTTCTTC. It specifies CASSPHLYNEQFF. V gene TRBV11-1 combines with J gene TRBJ2-1; unclear D gene. This CDR3 has 13 amino acids. CDR1 and CDR2 from the germline V gene are SGHAT and FQDESV (reference sequence). Trimming took off 5 bases at V and 4 bases at J, with 9 bases between the two ends. Full variable domain (outside the CDR3, taken from reference TRBV11-1 and TRBJ2-1): EAEVAQSPRYKITEKSQAVAFWCDPISGHATLYWYRQILGQGPELLVQFQDESVVDDSQLPKDRFSAERLKGVDSTLKIQPAELGDSAMYLCASSPHLYNEQFFGPGTRLTVL.

The chain carries TRBV19 and TRBJ1-5, with 9 bases identical to TRBD1. V lost 7 bases, J lost 4 bases, and 5 bases stayed unmatched. Germline V gene sequence: CDR1 LNHDA, CDR2 SQIVND (reference sequence). The CDR3 is 14 residues long. CDR3 coding DNA: TGTGCCAGTACCAGGACAGGGGTTAATCAGCCCCAGCATTTT. It yields the protein CASTRTGVNQPQHF.

The gene calls are TRBV20-1 and TRBJ2-1; no firm D call. Germline assignment: CDR1 DFQATT and CDR2 SNEGSKA (reference sequence). V lost 0 bases to trimming and J lost 3 bases, with 9 bases between them. The CDR3 length is 14 residues. CDR3 nucleotides: TGCAGTGCTAGAGAGCCGACGGTCTACAATGAGCAGTTCTTC. Its protein product is CSAREPTVYNEQFF.

CDR3 DNA: TGTGCCAGCAGCTTAAGGGTCCCAGGGACAGATACGCAGTATTTT. Its translation is CASSLRVPGTDTQYF. The chain uses TRBV11-2 and TRBJ2-3, with a tentative D call TRBD1 (5 bases). This CDR3 is built from 15 residues. Germline assignment: CDR1 SGHAT and CDR2 FQNNGV. V was cut by 2 bases and J by 3 bases, with 12 bases left in between.

In this sample, this clonotype turned up once. The V call is TRBV9, the J call TRBJ2-2; either TRBD1 or TRBD2 may fit D (5 bases each). In germline, CDR1 is SGDLS, CDR2 YYNGEE. This CDR3 has 18 residues. V was cut by 4 bases and J by 4 bases, with 23 bases left in between. The CDR3 loop reads CASSTPAGTPRATGELFF. In nucleotides, the CDR3 is TGTGCCAGCAGCACACCAGCCGGGACGCCAAGGGCCACCGGGGAGCTGTTTTTT.